The 10 T cell receptor beta chains in this list originate from one sample, sequenced in a study of CD4 and CD8 cells across lung adenocarcinoma regions. Each CDR3 protein gets one entry after TCRdb re-called the PCR reads with MiXCR. The data show about 23,000 distinct CDR3 sequences, with around 52% seen just once and about 20% held by the top ten. Sequences were obtained from CD4+ T cells from the center of a lung tumor. The receptors stem from a male donor with lung adenocarcinoma. The CD4 and CD8 labels of this study may be unreliable.

This clonotype was counted ten times or more. The gene calls are TRBV11-2 and TRBJ2-1, with 11 bases aligning to TRBD2. The CDR3 consists of 18 residues. CDR1 and CDR2 from the germline V gene are SGHAT and FQNNGV. V was pared by 1 base and J by 9 bases, with 14 bases of the junction left unmatched. CDR3 protein: CASSLVPVTSGSQSEQFF. The CDR3 DNA follows: TGTGCCAGCAGCTTAGTCCCCGTTACTAGCGGGAGTCAGTCTGAGCAGTTCTTC.

Relative to its sample, this clonotype is large. The J gene is TRBJ2-4, the V gene TRBV27; TRBD2 might be the D (5 bases). The DNA end is a closer match to TRBJ2-3, so the J assignment may be wrong. Germline V gives CDR1 MNHEY, CDR2 SMNVEV (reference sequence). The CDR3 has 15 amino acids. The CDR3 DNA reads TGTGCCAGCAGGACGGGATTTCAATACACAGATACGCAGTATTTT. It specifies CASRTGFQYTDTQYF.

The DNA for the CDR3 is TGCGCCAGCAGCCAAGGGGCACTCAGGACGTCTCAAGAGACCCAGTACTTC. This gives the protein CASSQGALRTSQETQYF. This chain uses TRBV4-1 with TRBJ2-5, with D unresolved. The V end was cut by 1 base, the J end by 2 bases, with 17 bases between. This CDR3 comprises 17 residues. CDR1 MGHRA and CDR2 YSYEKL come from the germline V gene.

Concerning this clonotype: The germline gene is not matched at one end of the junction; a read error may be the cause. The chain couples TRBV6-5 to TRBJ2-2, with D possibly being TRBD2 (6 bases). This CDR3 comprises 15 residues. Germline loops: CDR1 MNHEY, CDR2 SVGAGI. DNA for the CDR3: TGTGCCAGGAGACTCCAGTCCGGGAGCACCGGTAAGCTGTATTTT. Translated, it gives CARRLQSGSTGKLYF.

The rearrangement joins TRBV6-1 to TRBJ2-4; TRBD2 might be the D (5 bases). The germline CDR1 and CDR2 sequences are MNHNS and SASEGT. V dropped 2 bases and J dropped 8 bases, with 16 bases sitting between them. CDR3 length equals 15 residues. CDR3 protein: CASSEMASWTYIQYF. CDR3 DNA sequence: TGTGCCAGCAGTGAAATGGCTAGCTGGACCTACATTCAGTACTTC.

In its sample, this clonotype was seen a few times. The chain recombines TRBV23-1 with TRBJ2-1; D is possibly TRBD2 (5 bases). TRBV23-1 is given ORF status, its function remaining uncertain. There are 15 residues in the CDR3. V was trimmed by 0 bases and J by 9 bases, leaving 15 bases between them. The CDR3 here is CASSQSRVALGEQFF. The DNA for the CDR3 is TGCGCCAGCAGTCAATCGAGGGTAGCGTTGGGTGAGCAGTTCTTC.

This clonotype was observed many times. The V gene is TRBV6-5, the J gene TRBJ2-5, with D possibly matching TRBD2 (5 bases). The germline V gene encodes CDR1 MNHEY and CDR2 SVGAGI. This CDR3 has 15 amino acids. V dropped 6 bases and J dropped 5 bases, with 19 bases sitting between them. In nucleotides, the CDR3 is TGTGCCAGCAGCCCGCATCGTGAGGGTGGGGAGACCCAGTACTTC. Residues: CASSPHREGGETQYF.

The chain links TRBV28 to TRBJ2-7; the D gene is possibly TRBD1 (8 bases). The DNA end favors TRBJ2-6, so the J call may be wrong. This CDR3 is 16 amino acids long. Germline lookup yields CDR1 MDHEN and CDR2 SYDVKM. CDR3 protein: CASSDRGGSGANVLTF. The CDR3, as DNA: TGTGCCAGCAGCGACAGGGGAGGGTCTGGGGCCAACGTCCTGACTTTC.

Of note for this clonotype: It is unclear where the CDR3 begins or ends on the DNA, so no DNA is shown, and the CDR3 is as TCRdb lists it. The chain combines TRBV27 with TRBJ2-2; the table's D call, TRBD1, was not checked against the DNA. CDR1 MNHEY and CDR2 SMNVEV come from the germline V gene (reference sequence). The CDR3 is 16 residues long, counting both termini. This CDR3 reads CASNTFGTGITDELYF.

This clonotype was seen at least ten times. The gene calls are TRBV6-1 and TRBJ2-5, with 10 bases identical to TRBD2. The J call may be mistaken, given a closer DNA end match to TRBJ2-7. This CDR3 has 13 amino acids. Germline-derived CDR1 and CDR2 are MNHNS and SASEGT. The CDR3 here is CASNPAGGVEQYF. CDR3 sequence (DNA): TGTGCCAGCAACCCAGCGGGAGGGGTCGAGCAGTACTTC.